This T cell receptor (beta chain) was captured in a study of blood T cell repertoires in COVID-19. Study-level background: The United States, Italy and Spain were the sources of the acute and convalescent COVID-19 samples. In each case, the material was cDNA or gDNA derived from T cells, B-cell-depleted T cells, or PBMCs.

Original methodology: Amplification from reference gene primers served as the basis for estimated nucleated cell counts. Method: immunoSEQ multiplex PCR; TCRdb's copy keeps in-frame clones and lacks some. V, J and clone size are taken as reported in that table, and D and trimming were inferred from the DNA itself. The sample contains some 140,000 clones, about four fifths of which appear only once. Remarks on this clone: A read error may account for a junction end that differs from germline.

This CDR3 comprises 11 residues. The chain links TRBV12-3 or TRBV12-4 to TRBJ1-1; 10 bases fit TRBD1. The clonotype comes from a woman older than 75 with acute or convalescent COVID-19. The sample consisted of peripheral blood. CDR3 coding DNA: TGTGCCAGCAGTTCGAGACAGGGGGCATCTTTT. Translating gives CASSSRQGASF.